The table lists the clone carrying this T cell receptor beta chain with a few counts. Trimming removed 5 bases from V and 7 bases from J; junction bases left unmatched: 11. This CDR3 is 15 amino acids long. Germline V gene lookup returns CDR1 MNHEY and CDR2 SVGEGT. This sample is part of a study of identical twins. A single record per CDR3 protein comes from TCRdb applying MiXCR to the 5' RACE reads. The profile shows approximately 700,000 distinct CDR3 sequences, about 20% of them singletons. A further study also used this sample, focusing on T cells expressing NK-cell markers.

This sequence originates from a woman between 18 and 30 years old in good health. This chain uses TRBV6-2 or TRBV6-3 with TRBJ1-5; 7 nucleotides line up with TRBD1. The sequencing input was PBMCs. The CDR3 region has the DNA TGTGCCAGCAGTACTTACAGGGGACGGCGGCAGCCCCAGCATTTT. Amino acids: CASSTYRGRRQPQHF.